This is a list of T cell receptor beta chains from one sample in a study of beta chain features in type 1 diabetes. Method: immunoSEQ multiplex PCR; TCRdb's copy keeps in-frame clones and lacks some. Found here are a few hundred thousand clones, approximately 13% of them singletons; the top ten hold roughly 0.019%. The sequenced sample consisted of naive CD4+ T cells from blood. The receptor set was obtained from a man aged 30 to 45 with type 1 diabetes. Each CDR3 is given with its conserved first and last residue. The D gene is left open where the match is weak. Size is stated for part of the rows, as once, few or many counts, or as a class when the clone is expanded.

CDR3 DNA | CDR3 protein | D gene | clone size | J gene | V gene
TGTGCCAGCAGTGAAGCCAGGGCTGGGGCCAACGTCCTGACTTTC | CASSEARAGANVLTF | . | few | TRBJ2-6 | TRBV6-1
TGTGCCAGCAGCCAAGATCGGGGGCAGCCCCAGCATTTT | CASSQDRGQPQHF | . | few | TRBJ1-5 | TRBV14
TGTGCCAGCAGTGACCCCCAGGGCCTTGGTGGCTACACCTTC | CASSDPQGLGGYTF | . | few | TRBJ1-2 | TRBV6-1
TGTGCCAGCAGTGACGGTGCAGGGGCCAACGTCCTGACTTTC | CASSDGAGANVLTF | . | few | TRBJ2-6 | TRBV6-1
TGTGCCAGCAGGCCCGGACAGGGTGGCTACACCTTC | CASRPGQGGYTF | TRBD1 | . | TRBJ1-2 | TRBV6-5
TGTGCCAGCAGCCGACTGCCCCGGGGTCTTGGCACAGATACGCAGTATTTT | CASSRLPRGLGTDTQYF | . | . | TRBJ2-3 | TRBV7-8
TGTGCCAGCAGCGAGAGCACAGATACGCAGTATTTT | CASSESTDTQYF | . | . | TRBJ2-3 | TRBV5-6
TGTGCCAGCAGCGTCGGGACAGCTAACTATGGCTACACCTTC | CASSVGTANYGYTF | TRBD1 | . | TRBJ1-2 | TRBV9
TGCGCCAGCAGCCCGAATAGCGGGAGTACCGGGGAGCTGTTTTTT | CASSPNSGSTGELFF | TRBD2 | once | TRBJ2-2 | TRBV5-1
TGCGCCAGCAGCTTGGGCTCGGGGAGTGGCTATGGCTACACCTTC | CASSLGSGSGYGYTF | . | few | TRBJ1-2 | TRBV5-1
TGTGCCAGCAGTGATGGACAGGGCAGTAGGAGTGGCTACACCTTC | CASSDGQGSRSGYTF | TRBD1 | . | TRBJ1-2 | TRBV6-1
TGTGCCAGCAGTGAACATCCCCAGGGCGCTGAAGCTTTCTTT | CASSEHPQGAEAFF | . | few | TRBJ1-1 | TRBV2
TGCGCCAGCAGCTTTATACAGATTTCTTCTTCACCCCTCCACTTT | CASSFIQISSSPLHF | . | few | TRBJ1-6 | TRBV4-1
TGCAGCGTTGAAGTTACAGCCCAAGAGACCCAGTACTTC | CSVEVTAQETQYF | . | . | TRBJ2-5 | TRBV29-1
TGCGCCAGCAGATCTCCAGGGATTTACAATGAGCAGTTCTTC | CASRSPGIYNEQFF | . | . | TRBJ2-1 | TRBV5-1
TGTGCCAGCAGCCGGACAGGGGGCTACGAGCAGTACTTC | CASSRTGGYEQYF | TRBD1 | . | TRBJ2-7 | TRBV7-9
TGTGCCAGCAGCAATACGGGGGGTTTGGCCTACGAGCAGTACTTC | CASSNTGGLAYEQYF | TRBD2 | few | TRBJ2-7 | TRBV5-6
TGTGCCAGCAGTGAACGGCCGGGGTATAATTCACCCCTCCACTTT | CASSERPGYNSPLHF | . | . | TRBJ1-6 | TRBV6-1
TGTGCCAGCAGCTTACAGGGGGGCCACGAGCAGTACTTC | CASSLQGGHEQYF | . | . | TRBJ2-7 | TRBV11-2
TGTGCCAGCAGCAAGACAGGGGGCAGTGGGGAGACCCAGTACTTC | CASSKTGGSGETQYF | TRBD1 | few | TRBJ2-5 | TRBV5-4
TGTGCCAGCAGCCCCCACCCCCAGGGTTCGGAGACCCAGTACTTC | CASSPHPQGSETQYF | . | few | TRBJ2-5 | TRBV7-6
TGTGCCAGCAAAGACAGGCTAGAGACCCAGTACTTC | CASKDRLETQYF | . | . | TRBJ2-5 | TRBV6-5
TGTGCCAGCAGTTACCGGGGGGGGCTTGAGCAGTTCTTC | CASSYRGGLEQFF | TRBD2 | few | TRBJ2-1 | TRBV6-5
TGTGCCTGGAGTCTACCAACCCGCAATCAGCCCCAGCATTTT | CAWSLPTRNQPQHF | . | . | TRBJ1-5 | TRBV30
TGCGCCAGCAGCCAAGGAAGACTAGCGGGGGGCGGGTACAATGAGCAGTTCTTC | CASSQGRLAGGGYNEQFF | TRBD2 | few | TRBJ2-1 | TRBV4-1
TGCGCCAGCAGCTCAAGGGGGCTGAGCGGGGAGCTGTTTTTT | CASSSRGLSGELFF | TRBD1 | . | TRBJ2-2 | TRBV5-1
TGCGCCAGCAGCCAAGAAGGGGGTCAGAGAAGCGGCTACACCTTC | CASSQEGGQRSGYTF | . | few | TRBJ1-2 | TRBV4-1
TGTGCCAGCAGCTTGGCCGCTTCGGTAGGGGCCGGGGAGCTGTTTTTT | CASSLAASVGAGELFF | . | . | TRBJ2-2 | TRBV5-6
TGCGCCAGCAGCTTTGGGACTGCCCGTCGGGGGAACACTGAAGCTTTCTTT | CASSFGTARRGNTEAFF | . | . | TRBJ1-1 | TRBV5-1
TGTGCCAGCAATGGGGACAGGGGCACCGGGGAGCTGTTTTTT | CASNGDRGTGELFF | TRBD1 | . | TRBJ2-2 | TRBV7-9
TGTGCCAGCAGCTTAGAAATCAAATCACCCCTCCACTTT | CASSLEIKSPLHF | . | few | TRBJ1-6 | TRBV11-2
TGTGCCTGGAGTCAGGGGGCGAACAATGAGCAGTTCTTC | CAWSQGANNEQFF | TRBD1 | . | TRBJ2-1 | TRBV30
TGTGCCTGGAGGAAGACAGGGGGGGTTACACATGAGCAGTTCTTC | CAWRKTGGVTHEQFF | TRBD1 | . | TRBJ2-1 | TRBV30
TGTGCCAGCAGCTTTGGGACAAGCACAGATACGCAGTATTTT | CASSFGTSTDTQYF | . | few | TRBJ2-3 | TRBV7-9
TGTGCCAGCAGTTTATCGACAGGGCTGGAAAACACCTTC | CASSLSTGLENTF | TRBD1 | . | TRBJ1-2 | TRBV27
TGTGCCAGCAGTCCCATAGTTAGTGGTACGCAGTATTTT | CASSPIVSGTQYF | . | . | TRBJ2-3 | TRBV6-1
TGTGCCAGCAGGCCCCTCGGGACAGGGTCCACAGATACGCAGTATTTT | CASRPLGTGSTDTQYF | TRBD1 | . | TRBJ2-3 | TRBV27
TGTGCCAGCAGTTATCCGGGACTAGGCCCCAATGAGCAGTTCTTC | CASSYPGLGPNEQFF | TRBD2 | few | TRBJ2-1 | TRBV28
TGTGCCAGCAGTCCAAGCGGGAGGGTCTACGAGCAGTACTTC | CASSPSGRVYEQYF | TRBD2 | . | TRBJ2-7 | TRBV2
TGTGCCAGCGCCAGATTCGGGGGAGGACTAGCGGAGACCTACGAGCAGTACTTC | CASARFGGGLAETYEQYF | TRBD2 | few | TRBJ2-7 | TRBV19
TGTGCCAGCAGCCGTACCAGGGCGGATACTGAAGCTTTCTTT | CASSRTRADTEAFF | . | few | TRBJ1-1 | TRBV7-2
TGTGCCAGCAGTGACCAAAGGAGGGTACAAGAGACCCAGTACTTC | CASSDQRRVQETQYF | . | . | TRBJ2-5 | TRBV6-1
TGTGCCAGCAGCCGGCTTGAGGCGGGCTATGGCTACACCTTC | CASSRLEAGYGYTF | . | . | TRBJ1-2 | TRBV14
TGTGCCAGCAGCTTAGACGACAGGGACCAGTACTTC | CASSLDDRDQYF | TRBD1 | . | TRBJ2-7 | TRBV7-9
TGCGCCAGCAGCCAAGGGACTTCGGGCGGGAGGCCCCAGCATTTT | CASSQGTSGGRPQHF | . | . | TRBJ1-5 | TRBV4-1
TGTGCCAGCAGCCGGACTAGCACCTACGAGCAGTACTTC | CASSRTSTYEQYF | TRBD2 | . | TRBJ2-7 | TRBV6-5
TGCAGCGCCAAGGGACTAGCGGGAGGGCCTACCCCCTACGAGCAGTACTTC | CSAKGLAGGPTPYEQYF | TRBD2 | . | TRBJ2-7 | TRBV29-1
TGTGCCAGCAGCTCCGGACTAGCGGGGAACATTCAGTACTTC | CASSSGLAGNIQYF | TRBD2 | few | TRBJ2-4 | TRBV5-6
TGTGCCGGGTCGAGGATCCTCCTTTTCGGCGAGCAGTACTTC | CAGSRILLFGEQYF | . | few | TRBJ2-7 | TRBV19
TGTGCCAGCAGCTTAGTGACCGAGGGTTCACCCCTCCACTTT | CASSLVTEGSPLHF | . | . | TRBJ1-6 | TRBV7-9
TGTGCCACCAGCAGCGGAGACAGGGCGAGAACAGATACGCAGTATTTT | CATSSGDRARTDTQYF | TRBD1 | . | TRBJ2-3 | TRBV15
TGTGCCAGCAGCTCCTTTCGACAGGGTAAACAGTTCTTC | CASSSFRQGKQFF | TRBD1 | . | TRBJ2-1 | TRBV7-9
TGTGCCAGCAGCTTGGATAGTCAGGCCGCGAACACCGGGGAGCTGTTTTTT | CASSLDSQAANTGELFF | . | . | TRBJ2-2 | TRBV5-4